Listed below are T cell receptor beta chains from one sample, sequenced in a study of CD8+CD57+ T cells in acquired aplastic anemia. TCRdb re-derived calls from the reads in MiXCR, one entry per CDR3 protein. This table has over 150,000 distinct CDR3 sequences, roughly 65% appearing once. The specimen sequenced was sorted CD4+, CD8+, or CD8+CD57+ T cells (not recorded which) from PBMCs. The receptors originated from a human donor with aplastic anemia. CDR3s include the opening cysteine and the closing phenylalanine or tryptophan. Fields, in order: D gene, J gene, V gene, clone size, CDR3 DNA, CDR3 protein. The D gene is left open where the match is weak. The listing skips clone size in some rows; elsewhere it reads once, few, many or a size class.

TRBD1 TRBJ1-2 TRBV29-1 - TGCAGCGTTGATCTGGGACAGGGGTATGGCTACACCTTC CSVDLGQGYGYTF
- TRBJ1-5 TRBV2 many TGTGCCAGCAGTGTGAGGGACTACGAGCAGCCCCAGCATTTT CASSVRDYEQPQHF
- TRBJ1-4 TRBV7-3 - TGTGCCAGCAGCTTAGTCCCAGGTGGGGAGGGAGAAAAACTGTTTTTT CASSLVPGGEGEKLFF
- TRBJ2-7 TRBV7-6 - TGTGCCAGCAGCTTGGCTCTGAGCTCCTACGAGCAGTACTTC CASSLALSSYEQYF
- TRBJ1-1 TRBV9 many TGTGCCAGCAGCGCTATTAACACTGAAGCTTTCTTT CASSAINTEAFF
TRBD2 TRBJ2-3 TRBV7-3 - TGTGCCAGCAGCGGGGAGGGACTAGCTAGCACAGATACGCAGTATTTT CASSGEGLASTDTQYF
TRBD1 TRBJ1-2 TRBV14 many TGTGCCAGCAGCCTTGGACAGGGGGGATATGGCTACACCTTC CASSLGQGGYGYTF
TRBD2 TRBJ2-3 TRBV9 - TGTGCCAGCAGCGTAGAAATAGCGGGGGGAGATACGCAGTATTTT CASSVEIAGGDTQYF
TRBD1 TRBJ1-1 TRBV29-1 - TGCAGCGTTGGGACAGGGGGTCATCACGCTGAAGCTTCCTTT CSVGTGGHHAEASF
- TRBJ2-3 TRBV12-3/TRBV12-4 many TGTGCCAGCACCTTGGGGCGGAATACAGATACGCAGTATTTT CASTLGRNTDTQYF
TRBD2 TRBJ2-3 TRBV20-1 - TGCAGTGGGAGGACTAGCGGGAGCACAGATACGCAGTATTTT CSGRTSGSTDTQYF
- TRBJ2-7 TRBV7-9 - TGTGCCAGCAGCTTAACGGGCAGCCCCTACGAGCAGTACTTC CASSLTGSPYEQYF
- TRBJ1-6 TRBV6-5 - TGTGTCACCCAGGGGTATAATTCACCCCTCCACTTT CVTQGYNSPLHF
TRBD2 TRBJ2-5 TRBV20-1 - TGCAGTGCTAGAGATCAGAACGGGGGGGGCCAAGAGACCCAGTACTTC CSARDQNGGGQETQYF
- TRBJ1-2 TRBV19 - TGTGCCAGTAGAAAAAGAGCTAACTATGGCTACACCTTC CASRKRANYGYTF
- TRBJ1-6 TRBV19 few TGTGCCAGTAGTATAGATCGAGCCGCTCAGTCACCCCTCCACTTT CASSIDRAAQSPLHF
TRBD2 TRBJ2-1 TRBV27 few TGTGCCACCAGCCCCTTACTAGCGGGGGGACATATCAGTGAGCAGTTCTTC CATSPLLAGGHISEQFF
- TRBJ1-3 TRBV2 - TGTGCCAACCCCGGGTCTGGAAACACCATGTATTTT CANPGSGNTMYF
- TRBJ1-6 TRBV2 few TGTGCCAGCAGTGTTACGGGGCTTTATTCACCCCTCCACTTT CASSVTGLYSPLHF
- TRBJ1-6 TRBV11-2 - TGTGCCAGCAGCTCCTTGAGCCCGAATTCACCCCTCCACTTT CASSSLSPNSPLHF
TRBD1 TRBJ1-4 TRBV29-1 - TGCAGCGTGCAACAGGGGGCAGCAGAAAAACTGTTTTTT CSVQQGAAEKLFF
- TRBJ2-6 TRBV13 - TGTGCCAGCAGCTTAGGCCCTCGGGGTGCCAACGTCCTGACTTTC CASSLGPRGANVLTF
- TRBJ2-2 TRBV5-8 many TGTGCCAGCAGCTTACATGAGCCCACCGGGGAGCTGTTTTTT CASSLHEPTGELFF
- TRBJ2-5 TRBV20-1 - TGCAGTGCTGAGGACCGAATGTACTTC CSAEDRMYF
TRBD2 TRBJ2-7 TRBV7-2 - TGTGCCAGCAGCCGGACTAGCGGATACGAGCAGTACTTC CASSRTSGYEQYF
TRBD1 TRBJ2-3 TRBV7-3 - TGTGCCAGCAGCTTATCGACAGGGGGGGGTACGCAGTATTTT CASSLSTGGGTQYF
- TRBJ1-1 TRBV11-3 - TGTGCCAGCAGCTCCCGACGGAACACTGAAGCTTTCTTT CASSSRRNTEAFF
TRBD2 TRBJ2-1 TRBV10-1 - TGTGCCATCAGCTGGACTAGCGGGGACAATGAGCAGTTCTTC CAISWTSGDNEQFF
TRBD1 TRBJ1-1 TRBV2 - TGTGCCAGCAGTGGGAGACAGGGGCACACTGAAGCTTTCTTT CASSGRQGHTEAFF
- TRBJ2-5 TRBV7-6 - TGTGCCAGCAGCCAAGACGGGGCCAGGGAGACCCAGTACTTC CASSQDGARETQYF
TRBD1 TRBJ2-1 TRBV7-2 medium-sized TGTGCCAGCAGCCCAGGACAGGGGGCCTATGAGCAGTTCTTC CASSPGQGAYEQFF
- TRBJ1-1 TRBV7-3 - TGTGCCAGCAGCTTACGCGGACCTGAAGCTTTCTTT CASSLRGPEAFF
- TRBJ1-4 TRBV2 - TGTGCCAGCAATGTGAGCCCGACTAATGAAAAACTGTTTTTT CASNVSPTNEKLFF
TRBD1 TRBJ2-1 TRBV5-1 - TGCGCCAGCAGCTTGGCCAACCCGGTGCAGGGACAGAGCTCCTACAATGAGCAGTTCTTC CASSLANPVQGQSSYNEQFF
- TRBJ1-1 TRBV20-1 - TGCAGTGCTAGGTCCCCGGAAGGCAGTGAAGCTTTCTTT CSARSPEGSEAFF
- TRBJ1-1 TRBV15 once TGTGCCACCAGCAGGGATCACAAGGTGGGCACTGAAGCTTTCTTT CATSRDHKVGTEAFF
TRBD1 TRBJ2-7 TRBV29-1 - TGCAGCGTCGCCGGGACAGATGTAGACTACAAGCAGTACTTC CSVAGTDVDYKQYF
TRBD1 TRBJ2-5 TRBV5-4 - TGTGCCAGCAGCGACGCAGGGACAGAGCAAGAGACCCAGTACTTC CASSDAGTEQETQYF
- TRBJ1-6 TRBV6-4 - TGTGCCAGCAGTGACTCGTTTGCAGCCACTATTTCACCCCTCCACTTT CASSDSFAATISPLHF
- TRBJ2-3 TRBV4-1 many TGCGCCAGCAGCCAAGAATTAGCCCCCGATACGCAGTATTTT CASSQELAPDTQYF
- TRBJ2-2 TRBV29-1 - TGCAGCCCCCGGGCGTACTTTCGGTACACCGGGGAGCTGTTTTTT CSPRAYFRYTGELFF